The T cell receptor (beta chain) under discussion was sequenced for a study of early T cells in non-severe SARS-CoV-2 infection. Study in general: It was bulk RNA from unsorted whole blood that was sequenced, and the chains were unpaired. Study-wide results and limits: CD4 and private specificities were missed by VDJdb matching, which favored anti-spike CD8 responses.

This clonotype has more than one count but fewer than ten. What it binds is not known. The CDR3 runs to 14 residues. Germline assignment: CDR1 SGHRS and CDR2 YFSETQ. Trimming pared 2 bases from V and 0 bases from J, leaving 7 bases between. Each single cDNA molecule received a unique molecular identifier. TCRdb independently ran MiXCR on the 5' RACE reads; one entry per CDR3 protein. Altogether 45,000 to 55,000 distinct CDR3 sequences are present, approximately 10% being singletons, with the ten largest covering around 9.6%. The source material was whole blood. The chain has TRBV5-1 and TRBJ2-3; D is ambiguous. The clonotype originates from an adult who was a healthcare worker with PCR-confirmed SARS-CoV-2 infection or an uninfected control (not recorded which). The CDR3 here is CASSFGRSTDTQYF. The CDR3 nucleotides read TGCGCCAGCAGCTTCGGGCGTAGCACAGATACGCAGTATTTT.